Each of the 13 T cell receptor beta chains below was sequenced from the same sample in a study of siplizumab effects on memory and regulatory T cells. Generated by immunoSEQ multiplex PCR, the TCRdb table keeps only in-frame clones and is missing some. The table has approximately 100,000 clones, around 92% seen once. The source material was Tregs sorted from blood. These receptors were obtained from a human donor in good health.

This chain links TRBV6-5 with TRBJ1-2; TRBD1 is a possible D gene (5 bases). Deletions cut 0 bases from V and 4 bases from J, with 12 bases between. The CDR3 sequence is 15 residues long. Germline values: CDR1 MNHEY, CDR2 SVGAGI. The CDR3 nucleotides read TGTGCCAGCAGTTACTCGCGCGACAGCAGCTATGGCTACACCTTC. Translating gives CASSYSRDSSYGYTF.

V gene TRBV5-6 combines with J gene TRBJ2-1; 8 bases are shared with TRBD2. Germline CDR1 SGHDT, CDR2 YYEEEE. J lost 1 base, V lost 4 bases, and 10 bases had no gene match. The CDR3 consists of 17 residues. The CDR3 DNA follows: TGTGCCAGCAGCATCTTCTCGGGAGGGGAGTCCTACAATGAGCAGTTCTTC. Protein sequence: CASSIFSGGESYNEQFF. Variable domain in full (rest from reference TRBV5-6 and TRBJ2-1): DAGVTQSPTHLIKTRGQQVTLRCSPKSGHDTVSWYQQALGQGPQFIFQYYEEEERQRGNFPDRFSGHQFPNYSSELNVNALLLGDSALYLCASSIFSGGESYNEQFFGPGTRLTVL.

V usage is TRBV10-2 and J usage is TRBJ2-3; TRBD2 might be the D (7 bases). V lost 4 bases and J lost 1, with 15 bases in between. CDR1 is WSHSY and CDR2 is SAAADI in the germline V gene. The CDR3 runs to 16 residues. Here the CDR3 reads CASSGKGGIGTDTQYF. In DNA, the CDR3 is TGCGCCAGCAGTGGTAAGGGGGGGATCGGCACAGATACGCAGTATTTT.

The gene calls are TRBV5-1 and TRBJ1-2; tentative D call: TRBD1 (5 bases). Trimming removed 3 bases at V and 1 base at J, with 10 bases between. The CDR3 is 14 residues long. Germline CDR1 is SGHRS and CDR2 is YFSETQ. The CDR3 sequence is CASSSDTFNYGYTF. The CDR3 DNA is TGCGCCAGCAGCTCGGACACCTTTAACTATGGCTACACCTTC.

This clone was seen a handful of times. V and J are TRBV11-3 and TRBJ2-3; D is possibly TRBD2 (6 bases). Germline V lookup: CDR1 SGHNT, CDR2 YENEEA. The CDR3 is 13 amino acids. V lost 4 bases to trimming and J lost 4 bases, with 9 bases between them. CDR3 in amino acids: CASSSRLADTQYF. The CDR3 DNA reads TGTGCCAGCAGCTCCAGACTAGCAGATACGCAGTATTTT.

The rearrangement links TRBV11-2 to TRBJ2-7; maybe TRBD2 (6 bases). Germline V gene lookup returns CDR1 SGHAT and CDR2 FQNNGV. The CDR3 covers 16 residues. Trimming shortened V by 5 bases and J by 5 bases, and 22 bases separated the two germline ends. CDR3 sequence (DNA): TGTGCCAGCAGCGCCTTGGTCGGGAGTCAGCGCAACGAGCAGTACTTC. Its protein is CASSALVGSQRNEQYF.

The rearrangement joins TRBV7-6 to TRBJ2-2; D gene ambiguous. Germline assignment: CDR1 SGHVS and CDR2 FNYEAQ. The CDR3 totals 13 residues. Trimming removed 2 bases from V and 6 bases from J, with 7 bases in between. The CDR3 DNA reads TGTGCCAGCAGCTTAAAAAGTCCCGGGGAGCTGTTTTTT. As protein: CASSLKSPGELFF.

V is TRBV7-9 and J is TRBJ2-7; no reliable D call. The germline V gene has CDR1 SEHNR and CDR2 FQNEAQ (reference sequence). The CDR3 extends over 15 amino acids. V shed 1 base and J shed 5 bases, with 15 bases lying between them. The CDR3 here is CASSLESISTNEQYF. For the CDR3, the DNA is TGTGCCAGCAGCTTAGAATCCATTAGCACCAACGAGCAGTACTTC.

A word on this clone: At one end, the junction sequence differs from germline, possibly due to a read error. CDR3 loop: CASRQGVGGDTGELFF. CDR3 DNA: TGCGCCAGCAGACAAGGGGTTGGGGGGGACACCGGGGAGCTGTTTTTT. This rearrangement joins TRBV4-1 to TRBJ2-2; 7 bases are shared with TRBD2. The CDR3 spans 16 residues. Germline V lookup: CDR1 MGHRA, CDR2 YSYEKL.

The chain has TRBV10-1 and TRBJ2-1; TRBD2 agrees at 10 bases. The ends lost 4 bases at V and 6 bases at J; junction bases unmatched: 9. Germline loops: CDR1 WNHNN, CDR2 SYGVQD (reference sequence). The length of the CDR3 is 16 residues. The CDR3 loop is CASSASGTSAINEQFF. The CDR3 coding sequence is TGCGCCAGCAGTGCCTCCGGGACTAGCGCTATCAATGAGCAGTTCTTC.

The V and J genes are TRBV2 and TRBJ1-1; D unclear. Trimming left V 7 bases short and J 3 bases short, with 12 bases between. Germline loops: CDR1 SNHLY, CDR2 FYNNEI. This CDR3 has 13 residues. CDR3 amino acids: CASTSSVDTEAFF. CDR3 DNA: TGTGCCAGCACGTCCTCAGTGGACACTGAAGCTTTCTTT.

The chain recombines TRBV4-1 with TRBJ2-3; TRBD2 is a possible D gene (5 bases). The CDR3 is 17 residues long. V was clipped by 3 bases and J by 0 bases, with 16 bases between them. Germline V gene data show CDR1 as MGHRA and CDR2 as YSYEKL. DNA for the CDR3: TGCGCCAGCAGCCAGAGCGGAAATCAAATTAGCACAGATACGCAGTATTTT. Residues: CASSQSGNQISTDTQYF.

This chain connects TRBV6-5 to TRBJ2-7; 9 bases fit TRBD2. Per germline, CDR1 MNHEY and CDR2 SVGAGI. This CDR3 contains 15 residues. V was pared by 6 bases and J by 2 bases, with 8 bases of the junction left unmatched. The CDR3 DNA is TGTGCCAGCAGCCACCGGGCTAGCGGGACCTACGAGCAGTACTTC. This gives the protein CASSHRASGTYEQYF.